Sequencing of this T cell receptor (beta chain) was carried out in a study of spatial heterogeneity in lung cancer. CDR3 length equals 13 residues. Looked up from germline, CDR1 is SGHKS and CDR2 is YYEKEE (reference sequence). V lost 2 bases and J lost 6, with 8 bases in between. The sample's time point: sample taken at primary tumor resection. Frozen PBMC, nontumor lung or tumor provided whole RNA, which was sequenced unsorted. This clonotype was detected ten times or more. TCRdb processed the 5' RACE reads anew with MiXCR; each CDR3 protein has one entry. The table records under 25,000 distinct CDR3 sequences, 6% to 7.5% of them present only once.

The receptor was isolated from a male donor with early-stage non-small cell lung cancer. Material: PBMCs, obtained at surgery. The chain recombines TRBV5-5 with TRBJ2-2, with D hard to call. In DNA, the CDR3 is TGTGCCAGCAGCTTCGGTTCAGCCGGGGAGCTGTTTTTT. This translates into CASSFGSAGELFF.